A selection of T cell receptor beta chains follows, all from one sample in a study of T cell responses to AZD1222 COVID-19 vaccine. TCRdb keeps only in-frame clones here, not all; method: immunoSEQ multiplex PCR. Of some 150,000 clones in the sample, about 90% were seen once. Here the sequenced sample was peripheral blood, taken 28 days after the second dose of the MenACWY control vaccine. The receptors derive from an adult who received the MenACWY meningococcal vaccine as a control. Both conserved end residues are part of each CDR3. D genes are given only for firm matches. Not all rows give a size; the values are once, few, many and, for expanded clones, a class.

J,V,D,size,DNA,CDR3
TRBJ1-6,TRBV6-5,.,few,TGTGCCAGCACTGCGTATAATTCACCCCTCCACTTT,CASTAYNSPLHF
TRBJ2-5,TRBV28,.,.,TGTGCCAGCAGTTTAAGGCAGCTGGAGACCCAGTACTTC,CASSLRQLETQYF
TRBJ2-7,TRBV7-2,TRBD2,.,TGTGCCAGCAGCTTAGCGTCGACTAGCGGATCCTACGAGCAGTACTTC,CASSLASTSGSYEQYF
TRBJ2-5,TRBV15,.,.,TGTGCGCTCATGATGGCTGAGACCCAGTACTTC,CALMMAETQYF
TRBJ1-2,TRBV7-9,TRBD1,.,TGTGCCAGCAGCTCACAGGGGAACTATGGCTACACCTTC,CASSSQGNYGYTF
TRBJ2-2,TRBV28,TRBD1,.,TGTGCCAGCAGTTTATGGGACAGGGGAGGGACCGGGGAGCTGTTTTTT,CASSLWDRGGTGELFF
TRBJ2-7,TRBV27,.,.,TGTGCCAGCAGTCCCGAAGGGATTTCCCACGAGCAGTACTTC,CASSPEGISHEQYF
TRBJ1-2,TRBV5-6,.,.,TGTGCCAGCAGCTTTGGGGAACCCTATGGCTACACCTTC,CASSFGEPYGYTF
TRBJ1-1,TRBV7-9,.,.,TGTGCCAGCAGCTCACAGGGTCGAACTGAAGCTTTCTTT,CASSSQGRTEAFF
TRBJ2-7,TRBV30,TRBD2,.,TGTGCCTGGAGTGCAGGGACTAGCGCATCCTACGAGCAGTACTTC,CAWSAGTSASYEQYF
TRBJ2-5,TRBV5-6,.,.,TGTGCCAGCAGCTTGACGATGGAGACCCAGTACTTC,CASSLTMETQYF
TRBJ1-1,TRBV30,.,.,TGTGCCTGGAGTGTACAGACAAACACTGAAGCTTTCTTT,CAWSVQTNTEAFF
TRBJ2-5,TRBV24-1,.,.,TGTGCCACCAGTTTCGGTTCTCAAGAGACCCAGTACTTC,CATSFGSQETQYF
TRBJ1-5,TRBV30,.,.,TGTGCCTGGAGTGTCAGAGGTGATCAGCCCCAGCATTTT,CAWSVRGDQPQHF
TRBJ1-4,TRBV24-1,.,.,TGTGCCACCAGTGAACCCGGGGCCCGGGGTGAAAAACTGTTTTTT,CATSEPGARGEKLFF
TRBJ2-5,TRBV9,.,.,TGTGCCAGCAGCAAAAATGGGGGTTTGGAGACCCAGTACTTC,CASSKNGGLETQYF
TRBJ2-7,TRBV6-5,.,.,TGTGCCAGCAGTCAAATGGGAGGACGCGACGAGCAGTACTTC,CASSQMGGRDEQYF
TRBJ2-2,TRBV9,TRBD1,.,TGTGCCAGCAGCGTAGAAGGGGGCCCGAACACCGGGGAGCTGTTTTTT,CASSVEGGPNTGELFF
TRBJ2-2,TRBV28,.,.,TGTGCCAGCAGTCCAGGGGGAGGGAACACCGGGGAGCTGTTTTTT,CASSPGGGNTGELFF
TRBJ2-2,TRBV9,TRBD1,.,TGTGCCAGCAGCGTTTCCGGGACAGGGGACCCCGGGGAGCTGTTTTTT,CASSVSGTGDPGELFF
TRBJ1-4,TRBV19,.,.,TGTGCCAGTAGTAGAGAAGCAACTAATGAAAAACTGTTTTTT,CASSREATNEKLFF
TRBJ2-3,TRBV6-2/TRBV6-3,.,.,TGTGCCAGCAGTTGGGACCCAGGCGCAGATACGCAGTATTTT,CASSWDPGADTQYF
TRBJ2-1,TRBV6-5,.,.,TGTGCCAGCACCCGGAGCTCCTACAATGAGCAGTTCTTC,CASTRSSYNEQFF
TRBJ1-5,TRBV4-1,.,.,TGCGCCAGCAGCCAAGGGCAGGGCAACAATCAGCCCCAGCATTTT,CASSQGQGNNQPQHF
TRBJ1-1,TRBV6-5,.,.,TGTGCCAGCAGTCTCGAGCAAATGGGCACTGAAGCTTTCTTT,CASSLEQMGTEAFF